This TCR beta chain was sequenced for a study of T cells in Graves' hyperthyroidism and ophthalmopathy. Regarding the study as a whole: Ophthalmopathy stood apart from stable hyperthyroidism in a 13 V-J model. Ophthalmopathy, which appeared later, was predicted by the model a median about 6.8 months before onset.

Reasons for excluding patients were uncontrolled infection, other autoimmune disease, pregnancy or lactation. On this clonotype: The antigen remains undetermined.

The source material, RNA transcripts, was used to amplify TCR beta CDR3 regions. The HTBI primer set served for first-round RT-PCR of the TCR CDR3. One entry per CDR3 protein, called by TCRdb with MiXCR from the multiplex PCR reads. The sample holds around 250,000 distinct CDR3 sequences, around 26% seen once. V was shortened by 10 bases and J by 0 bases, with 19 bases between the two germline ends. Germline CDR1 ENHRY, CDR2 SYGVKD. The CDR3 extends over 17 amino acids. Sequencing input: blood. The chain recombines TRBV10-3 with TRBJ1-6; no firm D call. This clonotype originated in a woman aged 40 to 50 with Graves' ophthalmopathy. This CDR3 reads CATGKAYFSSYNSPLHF. CDR3 DNA: TGTGCCACGGGGAAGGCCTACTTCAGCTCCTATAATTCACCCCTCCACTTT.